Listed below are T cell receptor beta chains from one sample, sequenced in a study of cytomegalovirus exposure and HLA in healthy donors. Generated by immunoSEQ multiplex PCR, the TCRdb table keeps only in-frame clones and is missing some. In the table there are just under 250,000 clones, roughly 82% of which are singletons. Sequenced input: PBMCs. The source is a woman in her thirties or forties in good health and CMV-seropositive. Both conserved end residues are part of each CDR3. A D gene is named only where the DNA matches it firmly. Expanded clones are given a class, and other clones once, few, many or no size at all.

cdr3_aa cdr3_nt v_call d_call clone_size j_call
CASSKAEGVLAKNIQYF TGTGCCAGCAGCAAAGCGGAAGGGGTACTAGCCAAAAACATTCAGTACTTC TRBV21-1 - - TRBJ2-4
CASSIDGTGIGTEAFF TGTGCCAGTAGTATAGATGGGACAGGGATCGGGACTGAAGCTTTCTTT TRBV19 TRBD1 - TRBJ1-1
CASSLDAGHTDTQYF TGTGCTAGCAGCTTAGATGCAGGGCACACAGATACGCAGTATTTT TRBV7-7 - once TRBJ2-3
CASRGGLSGELFF TGTGCCAGCAGGGGGGGGTTGTCCGGGGAGCTGTTTTTT TRBV7-9 TRBD2 - TRBJ2-2
CASSLGLAGGTDTQYF TGTGCCAGCAGCTTAGGTCTAGCGGGGGGCACAGATACGCAGTATTTT TRBV7-7 TRBD2 - TRBJ2-3
CASSQDRGYEQYF TGTGCCAGCAGCCAAGATAGGGGCTACGAGCAGTACTTC TRBV4-2 - few TRBJ2-7
CASSLGTSAAYEQYF TGTGCCAGCAGCTTAGGGACTAGCGCCGCCTACGAGCAGTACTTC TRBV11-3 TRBD2 once TRBJ2-7
CASSYSMWRKDYEQYF TGTGCCAGCAGTTACTCGATGTGGCGGAAAGACTACGAGCAGTACTTC TRBV6-5 - - TRBJ2-7
CASRKRGYEQYF TGTGCCAGCAGGAAGCGGGGCTACGAGCAGTACTTC TRBV6-6 TRBD2 - TRBJ2-7
CASSEQGPMAFF TGTGCCAGCAGTGAACAGGGTCCGATGGCTTTCTTT TRBV2 - few TRBJ1-1
CASSFGRDNEQFF TGTGCCAGCAGCTTCGGGAGGGACAATGAGCAGTTCTTC TRBV7-8 TRBD2 few TRBJ2-1
CASSLARGRYTEAFF TGCGCCAGCAGCTTGGCAAGGGGGCGATACACTGAAGCTTTCTTT TRBV5-1 TRBD1 - TRBJ1-1
CASSSPIPGSTQYF TGTGCCAGCAGCTCACCTATTCCAGGTTCGACCCAGTACTTC TRBV27 - - TRBJ2-5
CASSPPQRMIQETQYF TGTGCCAGCTCACCCCCACAGAGAATGATCCAAGAGACCCAGTACTTC TRBV18 - - TRBJ2-5
CASRVGHNSNQPQHF TGTGCCAGCAGGGTGGGACACAATAGCAATCAGCCCCAGCATTTT TRBV4-2 - - TRBJ1-5
CASSLHHQGAGLYGYTF TGTGCCAGCAGCTTACACCATCAGGGGGCGGGCCTTTATGGCTACACCTTC TRBV7-2 TRBD1 few TRBJ1-2
CASERLAGGNSGELFF TGTGCCAGCGAACGCCTAGCGGGAGGGAATTCCGGGGAGCTGTTTTTT TRBV2 TRBD2 - TRBJ2-2
CASSRAPWGTNTGELFF TGCGCCAGCAGCCGCGCTCCGTGGGGGACTAACACCGGGGAGCTGTTTTTT TRBV4-3 - - TRBJ2-2
CASSLRSTSEGYEQYF TGCGCCAGCAGCCTCCGATCGACTAGCGAAGGCTACGAGCAGTACTTC TRBV5-1 TRBD2 once TRBJ2-7
CASSLAGAGANVLTF TGTGCCAGCAGCTTAGCAGGGGCTGGGGCCAACGTCCTGACTTTC TRBV7-9 - - TRBJ2-6
CASSTLGDGSTEAFF TGTGCTAGCAGCACCCTGGGGGACGGGAGCACTGAAGCTTTCTTT TRBV7-7 - - TRBJ1-1
CASSEAQGASETQYF TGTGCCAGCAGTGAAGCGCAGGGGGCTTCAGAGACCCAGTACTTC TRBV2 TRBD1 - TRBJ2-5
CASSQVGVSPLHF TGCGCCAGCAGCCAAGTCGGGGTTTCACCCCTCCACTTT TRBV4-3 - - TRBJ1-6
CASNVQGNTEAFF TGTGCCAGTAACGTCCAGGGGAACACTGAAGCTTTCTTT TRBV19 - - TRBJ1-1
CASSVDRPSGNTIYF TGTGCCAGCAGCGTTGACAGGCCGTCTGGAAACACCATATATTTT TRBV9 - - TRBJ1-3
CASSDTGTRSTGELFF TGTGCCAGCAGCGATACCGGGACACGCTCCACCGGGGAGCTGTTTTTT TRBV5-6 - - TRBJ2-2
CASSLGGLAGGEQYF TGTGCCAGCAGCTTGGGGGGACTAGCGGGGGGCGAGCAGTACTTC TRBV13 TRBD2 once TRBJ2-7
CASSQEVGRRHF TGTGCCAGCAGCCAAGAGGTAGGGAGAAGGCATTTT TRBV14 - - TRBJ2-3
CASAPARGNTGELFF TGCGCCAGCGCTCCCGCAAGGGGAAACACCGGGGAGCTGTTTTTT TRBV5-1 - - TRBJ2-2
CSVPKQDTQYF TGCAGCGTCCCCAAGCAAGATACGCAGTATTTT TRBV29-1 - once TRBJ2-3
CASSVDGGTPSTDTQYF TGTGCCAGCAGCGTAGATGGAGGGACCCCTAGCACAGATACGCAGTATTTT TRBV9 - - TRBJ2-3
CASSLTGGAGYTF TGTGCCAGCAGTTTGACAGGGGGCGCTGGCTACACCTTC TRBV2 TRBD1 - TRBJ1-2
CASSPRDSYEQYF TGTGCCAGTAGCCCACGGGACTCTTACGAGCAGTACTTC TRBV19 - - TRBJ2-7
CASSSTSSLWNGELFF TGTGCCAGCAGCTCTACTAGCTCCTTGTGGAACGGGGAGCTGTTTTTT TRBV7-3 - - TRBJ2-2
CASSMWGQGMKGYTF TGTGCCAGTAGTATGTGGGGACAGGGAATGAAGGGCTACACCTTC TRBV19 TRBD1 few TRBJ1-2
CASSPPGGTPGGYTF TGTGCCAGCTCACCACCCGGGGGGACCCCGGGTGGCTACACCTTC TRBV18 - - TRBJ1-2
CASSPKDRRGTDTQYF TGCGCCAGCAGCCCAAAGGACAGAAGAGGCACAGATACGCAGTATTTT TRBV4-1 - - TRBJ2-3
CASSGDREVYGYTF TGTGCCAGCAGTGGGGACAGGGAGGTCTATGGCTACACCTTC TRBV6-5 TRBD1 - TRBJ1-2
CASSLWAGDADTQYF TGCGCCAGCAGCTTGTGGGCGGGAGACGCAGATACGCAGTATTTT TRBV5-1 TRBD2 once TRBJ2-3
CASSPIAGTGNGNTIYF TGTGCCAGCTCACCCATTGCCGGGACAGGGAATGGAAACACCATATATTTT TRBV18 TRBD1 once TRBJ1-3
CSALGLAGGLAGELFF TGCAGCGCCCTTGGATTAGCGGGAGGGTTGGCCGGGGAGCTGTTTTTT TRBV29-1 TRBD2 - TRBJ2-2
CASSQSGGRGPETQYF TGCGCCAGCAGCCAGAGCGGGGGCCGGGGTCCAGAGACCCAGTACTTC TRBV4-3 TRBD2 - TRBJ2-5
CASSLGEYPDTQYF TGTGCCAGCAGCTTAGGAGAGTACCCAGATACGCAGTATTTT TRBV7-8 - once TRBJ2-3
CASSQDPRRSGGFSRDTQYF TGCGCCAGCAGCCAAGACCCCCGCAGGAGTGGCGGGTTTAGTAGGGATACGCAGTATTTT TRBV4-3 - - TRBJ2-3
CASSSDGQIANYGYTF TGTGCCAGCAGCTCCGACGGACAGATAGCTAACTATGGCTACACCTTC TRBV7-9 - - TRBJ1-2
CAWSVRVGGPRGTQYF TGTGCCTGGAGTGTACGCGTAGGAGGCCCCAGAGGGACCCAGTACTTC TRBV30 - - TRBJ2-5
CASSPRVGLLNEKLFF TGTGCCAGCAGCCCCCGCGTGGGACTCCTCAATGAAAAACTGTTTTTT TRBV11-2 - - TRBJ1-4
CASSLVASGGADTQYF TGTGCCAGCAGCTTAGTAGCTAGCGGGGGGGCGGATACGCAGTATTTT TRBV7-2 TRBD2 - TRBJ2-3
CASSHGTSGSGTGELFF TGTGCCAGCAGCCACGGGACTAGCGGGAGCGGCACCGGGGAGCTGTTTTTT TRBV4-2 TRBD2 - TRBJ2-2
CASSYGDTSYEQYF TGTGCCAGTAGTTATGGCGACACCTCCTACGAGCAGTACTTC TRBV19 - - TRBJ2-7
CASTPGGPPGEQFF TGTGCCAGCACCCCGGGAGGGCCGCCCGGTGAGCAGTTCTTC TRBV9 TRBD2 - TRBJ2-1
CATSRDGGNQPQHF TGTGCCACCAGCAGAGATGGGGGGAATCAGCCCCAGCATTTT TRBV15 - - TRBJ1-5